This TCR beta chain was found in a study of blood T cell repertoires in COVID-19. About the study: Donors in the United States, Italy and Spain gave samples during acute or convalescent COVID-19.

CDR1 is SGHTA, CDR2 FQGNSA, per germline. V gave up 2 bases and J gave up 6 bases; unmatched junction bases: 9. The CDR3 extends over 16 amino acids. The assay was immunoSEQ multiplex PCR, and TCRdb's table has in-frame clones only and misses some. Of 330,000 or so clones in the sample, 92% are singletons; the top ten hold less than 20%. The sequenced sample was PBMCs or T cells enriched from blood (not recorded which). J is TRBJ2-1 and V is TRBV7-2; TRBD1 aligns across 8 bases. This clonotype was sampled from a woman younger than 45 who had recovered from COVID-19. The CDR3 region has the DNA TGTGCCAGCAGCTTAACGGACAGGGTTTCTACCAATGAGCAGTTCTTC. Its translation: CASSLTDRVSTNEQFF. Using reference TRBV7-2 and TRBJ2-1 for the parts outside the CDR3, the full variable domain is GAGVSQSPSNKVTEKGKDVELRCDPISGHTALYWYRQSLGQGLEFLIYFQGNSAPDKSGLPSDRFSAERTGGSVSTLTIQRTQQEDSAVYLCASSLTDRVSTNEQFFGPGTRLTVL.